These 16 T cell receptor beta chains share one sample of origin, sequenced in a study of CD8 T cells in ankylosing spondylitis. The antigens these receptors bind are not known. TCRdb re-analysed the 5' RACE reads in MiXCR, keeping a single row per CDR3 protein. The repertoire includes some 800,000 distinct CDR3 sequences, about 10% of them detected once, and under 0.6% sits in the top ten. Study findings and constraints: A TCR beta motif of fewer than ten highly homologous variants seemed to mark ankylosing spondylitis blood.

The source material was blood, either unsorted or a sorted T cell fraction (not recorded which). The receptor set was obtained from a male donor with ankylosing spondylitis.

This clonotype was seen many times. The chain links TRBV6-2 or TRBV6-3 to TRBJ2-2, with 7 bases matching TRBD2. Trimming cost V 6 bases and J 7 bases; bases outside gene matches: 14. The CDR3 has 16 residues. Per germline, CDR1 MNHEY and CDR2 SVGEGT. CDR3 sequence (DNA): TGTGCCAGCAGCCCCCGGACTAGGAAGGGGAGCGGGGAGCTGTTTTTT. It specifies CASSPRTRKGSGELFF.

This clonotype was recorded many times. This chain joins TRBV29-1 and TRBJ1-2; D unclear. V dropped 2 bases and J dropped 6 bases, with 7 bases sitting between them. The CDR3 runs 11 residues. Germline CDR1 and CDR2: SQVTM and ANQGSEA. CDR3 in amino acids: CSVERVDGYTF. The CDR3 DNA reads TGCAGCGTTGAACGGGTGGATGGCTACACCTTC.

The chain has TRBV6-2 or TRBV6-3 and TRBJ2-2; D gene uncertain. V was clipped by 7 bases and J by 0 bases, with 3 bases between them. CDR3 length equals 12 residues. Germline V gene lookup returns CDR1 MNHEY and CDR2 SVGEGT. The CDR3 here is CASTTNTGELFF. The DNA for the CDR3 is TGTGCCAGCACCACGAACACCGGGGAGCTGTTTTTT.

This chain links TRBV6-1 with TRBJ2-3, with 8 nucleotides matching TRBD2. V gave up 6 bases and J gave up 4 bases; unmatched junction bases: 6. The length of the CDR3 is 14 residues. Germline CDR1 and CDR2: MNHNS and SASEGT. CDR3 region: CASSKREPADTQYF. As DNA, the CDR3 is TGTGCCAGCAGCAAGCGGGAGCCGGCAGATACGCAGTATTTT.

The CDR3 bases are TGTGCCAGCAGCGACCCCGGCCACTCCTACGAGCAGTACTTC. Its translation is CASSDPGHSYEQYF. This rearrangement joins TRBV7-2 to TRBJ2-7; D gene ambiguous. V shed 5 bases and J shed 0 bases, with 11 bases lying between them. This CDR3 is 14 amino acids long. Germline CDR1 SGHTA, CDR2 FQGNSA.

The table lists this clonotype with a few counts. The chain combines TRBV5-1 with TRBJ1-1; a weak D match, TRBD1 (5 bases). The CDR3 extends over 15 amino acids. Trimming stripped 3 bases from V and 0 bases from J, with 12 bases between. Looked up from germline, CDR1 is SGHRS and CDR2 is YFSETQ. The CDR3 loop is CASSWGTAMNTEAFF. The CDR3 DNA reads as TGCGCCAGCAGCTGGGGCACAGCGATGAACACTGAAGCTTTCTTT. The variable domain in full, with the rest retrieved from reference TRBV5-1 and TRBJ1-1, is KAGVTQTPRYLIKTRGQQVTLSCSPISGHRSVSWYQQTPGQGLQFLFEYFSETQRNKGNFPGRFSGRQFSNSRSEMNVSTLELGDSALYLCASSWGTAMNTEAFFGQGTRLTVV.

This clonotype was seen a few times. V and J are TRBV25-1 and TRBJ2-5, with D maybe TRBD2 (6 bases). The CDR3 totals 13 residues. Between the trimmed V and J ends, which lost 6 bases and 4 bases, there was a span of 12 bases. Germline CDR1 reads MGHDK; CDR2 reads SYGVNS. The CDR3 loop reads CASRAGYLETQYF. The CDR3, as DNA: TGTGCCAGCAGGGCGGGATACCTAGAGACCCAGTACTTC.

At least ten counts were recorded for this clonotype. The chain employs TRBV20-1 and TRBJ2-3; D gene unclear. CDR3 size: 15 residues. CDR1 is DFQATT, CDR2 SNEGSKA, per germline (reference sequence). Trimming pared 3 bases from V and 6 bases from J, leaving 19 bases between. The DNA of the CDR3 is TGCAGTGCTAGCCCCCTAGTTAGGCGTCGGGATACGCAGTATTTT. It is translated as CSASPLVRRRDTQYF.

The chain carries TRBV20-1 and TRBJ2-7, with 7 positions matching TRBD1. This CDR3 is 16 amino acids long. Germline trimming cut 7 bases from V and 6 bases from J; bases unmatched to any gene: 21. Germline loops: CDR1 DFQATT, CDR2 SNEGSKA (reference sequence). The CDR3 DNA reads TGCAGTGGCAACGCGCCGTGGGGCAGGGGGAGTAGCGAGCAGTACTTC. Translated, it gives CSGNAPWGRGSSEQYF.

This clonotype was counted ten times or more. The genes are TRBV10-3 and TRBJ2-7; D remains unclear. The germline gives CDR1 ENHRY, CDR2 SYGVKD. This CDR3 comprises 11 residues. Trimming cost V 4 bases and J 0 bases, with 1 base left between them. CDR3 sequence: CAISGSYEQYF. CDR3 nucleotides: TGTGCCATCAGTGGCTCCTACGAGCAGTACTTC.

This sequence joins TRBV5-1 and TRBJ2-1, with no clear D. CDR3 length: 16 residues. Trimming stripped 0 bases from V and 0 bases from J, with 10 bases between. Germline V gene lookup returns CDR1 SGHRS and CDR2 YFSETQ. This CDR3 reads CASSLVGQLSYNEQFF. The DNA for the CDR3 is TGCGCCAGCAGCTTGGTTGGGCAACTCTCCTACAATGAGCAGTTCTTC.

This clonotype came up many times. This chain links TRBV10-3 with TRBJ2-1; D gene uncertain. V gave up 2 bases and J gave up 9 bases, with 11 bases separating them. The CDR3 has 13 amino acids. Germline V lookup: CDR1 ENHRY, CDR2 SYGVKD. CDR3 in amino acids: CAISESGLGEQFF. The CDR3 DNA sequence: TGTGCCATCAGTGAGAGTGGTTTGGGTGAGCAGTTCTTC.

This clonotype was observed a handful of times. The chain combines TRBV6-1 with TRBJ2-1; 8 bases fit TRBD2. There are 14 residues in the CDR3. CDR1 MNHNS and CDR2 SASEGT come from the germline V gene. V dropped 8 bases and J dropped 5; count of bases not matched to a gene: 8. The DNA for the CDR3 is TGTGCCAGCTGTAAGCGGGAGAGTAACAATGAGCAGTTCTTC. Translation gives CASCKRESNNEQFF.

This clonotype was observed many times. CDR3 sequence reads: CAISEDGQYYEQYF. The CDR3 nucleotides read TGTGCCATCAGTGAGGACGGACAGTACTACGAGCAGTACTTC. This chain connects TRBV10-3 to TRBJ2-7; D may be TRBD1 (6 bases). V lost 2 bases, J lost 3 bases, and 11 bases lay in between. The germline gives CDR1 ENHRY, CDR2 SYGVKD. The CDR3 length is 14 residues.

Many counts were recorded for this clonotype. V gene TRBV9 combines with J gene TRBJ2-1, with TRBD2 matching 11 bases. With V trimmed by 0 bases and J by 0 bases, 8 bases remained unmatched. In germline, CDR1 is SGDLS, CDR2 YYNGEE. The CDR3 contains 19 residues. CDR3 coding DNA: TGTGCCAGCAGCGTAGACCCTAGCGGGGGGTGGGGCTCCTACAATGAGCAGTTCTTC. This sequence encodes CASSVDPSGGWGSYNEQFF.

The sample holds a few counts of this clonotype. The rearrangement links TRBV11-1 to TRBJ2-7, with 9 bases that match TRBD1. The V gene end was trimmed by 4 bases and the J gene end by 0 bases; junction bases not matched to a gene: 16. CDR3 length equals 19 residues. Germline-derived CDR1 and CDR2 are SGHAT and FQDESV (reference sequence). This chain's CDR3 is CASSSPYPQGQGLSYEQYF. CDR3 DNA sequence: TGTGCCAGCAGCTCGCCATACCCCCAAGGACAGGGGCTCTCCTACGAGCAGTACTTC.